The rows below give T cell receptor beta chains drawn from one sample of a study of vaccination and CD4 T cells after COVID-19. What these receptors recognize is not known. From the PCR reads, TCRdb called clonotypes with MiXCR, one entry per CDR3 protein. The repertoire holds 20,000 to 30,000 distinct CDR3 sequences, around 70% seen once, with about 20% in the top ten. The sequencing used CD4+ T cells from blood, cultured in vitro, collected after SARS-CoV-2 vaccination. The receptors originated from a human donor who received a COVID-19 vaccine. Both conserved end residues are part of each CDR3. The order of the fields is V gene, J gene, CDR3 protein.

>TRBV10-3|TRBJ1-2
CAISESTLHYGYTF
>TRBV19|TRBJ1-1
CASRNTGLAEAFF
>TRBV12-3/TRBV12-4|TRBJ2-4
CASSLAARGRNIQYF
>TRBV7-6|TRBJ2-1
CASSFSGSYNEQFF
>TRBV7-9|TRBJ1-2
CATRDGYTF
>TRBV11-2|TRBJ2-7
CASSSQGYEQYF
>TRBV12-3/TRBV12-4|TRBJ1-5
CASSFGVQPQHF
>TRBV19|TRBJ1-5
CASRGPDQPQHF
>TRBV10-3|TRBJ2-1
CAISETFDHNNEQFF
>TRBV19|TRBJ1-5
CASSTGGDSNQPQHF
>TRBV6-5|TRBJ2-7
CASSYVGDEQYF
>TRBV6-1|TRBJ1-5
CASIRDVGQPQHF
>TRBV25-1|TRBJ1-6
CASTGGASYNSPLHF
>TRBV7-2|TRBJ1-2
CASSLRTGLGINYGYTF
>TRBV3-1|TRBJ1-5
CASSQDQVGAPQHF
>TRBV6-1|TRBJ2-1
CASSEVGTNEQFF
>TRBV7-2|TRBJ1-2
CASSLEDGRDGYTF
>TRBV20-1|TRBJ1-6
CSARDQGNLYNSPLHF
>TRBV27|TRBJ2-7
CASSLSDRVSGEQYF
>TRBV5-4|TRBJ1-2
CASSLSQGGYGYTF
>TRBV7-2|TRBJ2-7
CASSQGTRYLAEQYF
>TRBV12-3/TRBV12-4|TRBJ1-5
CASSPRSSGNQPQHF
>TRBV12-3/TRBV12-4|TRBJ1-1
CASSPTWGGKTEAFF
>TRBV20-1|TRBJ2-1
CSARPVGYEQFF
>TRBV5-8|TRBJ1-2
CASSGRAYGYTF